This T cell receptor beta chain emerged from a study of siplizumab effects on memory and regulatory T cells. Study observations and caveats: Assignment to unstimulated subsets succeeded for only a minor fraction of the alloreactive clones. The suppressive capacity of proliferating Tregs from siplizumab cultures remained unconfirmed. Some alloreactive sequences were traceable to unstimulated CD4+ memory cells, and siplizumab significantly reduced them.

Assayed TCR templates numbered 80,000 to 100,000 for each sample. Sequencing was performed with immunoSEQ multiplex PCR; in TCRdb, only in-frame clones are kept and a portion is missing. The sample shows 90,000 to 95,000 clones, approximately 93% of them seen only once. Germline CDR1 is LGHNA and CDR2 is YNFKEQ. The CDR3 totals 16 residues. Trimming cost V 4 bases and J 5 bases, with 18 bases left between them. Comments on this clone: Its antigen is not identified.

The specimen sequenced was CD8+ T cells sorted from blood. The chain employs TRBV4-2 and TRBJ2-1, with D perhaps TRBD2 (7 bases). The receptor comes from a human donor in good health. As DNA, the CDR3 is TGTGCCAGCAGCCCACAGGAGGGGGGGGTGCACAATGAGCAGTTCTTC. Amino acid sequence: CASSPQEGGVHNEQFF.